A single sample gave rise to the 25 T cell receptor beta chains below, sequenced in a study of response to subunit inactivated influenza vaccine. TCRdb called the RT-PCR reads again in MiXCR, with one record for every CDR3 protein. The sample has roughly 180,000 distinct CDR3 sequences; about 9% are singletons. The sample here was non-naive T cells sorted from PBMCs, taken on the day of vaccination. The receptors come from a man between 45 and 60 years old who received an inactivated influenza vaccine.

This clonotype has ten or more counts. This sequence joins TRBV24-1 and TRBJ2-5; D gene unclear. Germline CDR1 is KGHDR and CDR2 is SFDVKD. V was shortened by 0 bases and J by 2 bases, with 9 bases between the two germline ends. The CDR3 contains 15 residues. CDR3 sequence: CATSDLHTPQETQYF. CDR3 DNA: TGTGCCACCAGTGATTTGCACACTCCACAAGAGACCCAGTACTTC.

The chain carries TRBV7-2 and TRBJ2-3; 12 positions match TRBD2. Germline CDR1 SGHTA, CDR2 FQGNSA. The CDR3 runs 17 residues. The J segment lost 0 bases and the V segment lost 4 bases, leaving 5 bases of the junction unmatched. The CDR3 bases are TGTGCCAGCAGCTGGGGACTAGCGGGTTCTAGCACAGATACGCAGTATTTT. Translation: CASSWGLAGSSTDTQYF.

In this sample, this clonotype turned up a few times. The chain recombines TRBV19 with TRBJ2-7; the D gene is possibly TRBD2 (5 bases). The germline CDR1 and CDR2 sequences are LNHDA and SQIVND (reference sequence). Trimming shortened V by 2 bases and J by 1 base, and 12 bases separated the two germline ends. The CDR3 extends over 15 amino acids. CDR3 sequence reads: CASSIMSGESYEQYF. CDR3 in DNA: TGTGCCAGTAGTATAATGAGTGGGGAGTCCTACGAGCAGTACTTC.

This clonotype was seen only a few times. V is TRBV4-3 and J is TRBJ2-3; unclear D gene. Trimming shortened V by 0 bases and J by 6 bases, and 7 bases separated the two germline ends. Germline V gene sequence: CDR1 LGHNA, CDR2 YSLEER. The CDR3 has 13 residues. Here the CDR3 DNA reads TGCGCCAGCAGCCAAGATCAGGCGGATACGCAGTATTTT. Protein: CASSQDQADTQYF.

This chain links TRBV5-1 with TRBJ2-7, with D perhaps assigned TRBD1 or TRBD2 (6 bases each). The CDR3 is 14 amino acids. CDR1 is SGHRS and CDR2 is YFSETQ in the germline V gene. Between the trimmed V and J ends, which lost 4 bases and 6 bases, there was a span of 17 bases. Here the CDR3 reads CASSPGPGASEQYF. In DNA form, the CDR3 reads TGCGCCAGCAGCCCTGGCCCGGGGGCTAGCGAGCAGTACTTC.

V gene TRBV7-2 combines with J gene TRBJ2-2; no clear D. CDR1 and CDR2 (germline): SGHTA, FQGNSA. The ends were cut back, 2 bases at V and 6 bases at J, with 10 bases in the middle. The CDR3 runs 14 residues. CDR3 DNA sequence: TGTGCCAGCAGCTTATTTTTGGATCCCGGGGAGCTGTTTTTT. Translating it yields CASSLFLDPGELFF.

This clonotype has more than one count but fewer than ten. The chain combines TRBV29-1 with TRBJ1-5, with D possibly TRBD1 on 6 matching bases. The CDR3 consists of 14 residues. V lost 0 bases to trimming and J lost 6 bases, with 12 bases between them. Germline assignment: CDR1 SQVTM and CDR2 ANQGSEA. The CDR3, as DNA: TGCAGCGTTGAAGATGGGGGGGCCCGTCAGCCCCAGCATTTT. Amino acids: CSVEDGGARQPQHF.

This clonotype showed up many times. The CDR3 region is CASSFRGGSYEQYF. DNA of the CDR3: TGTGCCAGCAGTTTTAGGGGCGGATCCTACGAGCAGTACTTC. This chain connects TRBV12-3 or TRBV12-4 to TRBJ2-7, with D possibly TRBD1 on 5 matching bases. This CDR3 spans 14 amino acids. Between the trimmed V and J ends, which lost 3 bases and 1 base, there was a span of 10 bases.

The CDR3 coding sequence is TGTGCCAGCAGTCTTGGGTGGGTTGGCGCAGATACGCAGTATTTT. This codes for CASSLGWVGADTQYF. The rearrangement links TRBV27 to TRBJ2-3; D uncertain. With 5 bases removed from V and 4 bases from J, the gap between germline ends came to 16 bases. This CDR3 has 15 residues. Germline V gene lookup returns CDR1 MNHEY and CDR2 SMNVEV (reference sequence).

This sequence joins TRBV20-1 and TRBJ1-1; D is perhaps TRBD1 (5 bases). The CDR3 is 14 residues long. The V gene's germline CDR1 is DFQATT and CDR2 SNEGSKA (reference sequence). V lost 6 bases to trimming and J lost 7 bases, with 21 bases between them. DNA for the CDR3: TGCAGTGCCCCCCGAGGGGTCGCAGTAAATGAAGCTTTCTTT. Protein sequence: CSAPRGVAVNEAFF.

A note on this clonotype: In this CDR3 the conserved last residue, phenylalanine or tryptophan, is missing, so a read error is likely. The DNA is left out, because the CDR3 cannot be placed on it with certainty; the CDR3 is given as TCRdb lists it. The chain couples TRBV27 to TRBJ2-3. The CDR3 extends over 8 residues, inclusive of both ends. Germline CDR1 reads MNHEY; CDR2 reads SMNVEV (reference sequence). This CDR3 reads CASSLPRV.

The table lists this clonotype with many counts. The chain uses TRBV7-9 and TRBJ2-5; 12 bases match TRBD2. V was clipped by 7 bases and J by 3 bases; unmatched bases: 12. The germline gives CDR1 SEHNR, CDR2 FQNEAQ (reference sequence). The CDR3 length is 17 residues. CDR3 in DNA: TGTGCCAGCAACAACCGACTAGCGGGAGAGGTAGAAGAGACCCAGTACTTC. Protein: CASNNRLAGEVEETQYF.

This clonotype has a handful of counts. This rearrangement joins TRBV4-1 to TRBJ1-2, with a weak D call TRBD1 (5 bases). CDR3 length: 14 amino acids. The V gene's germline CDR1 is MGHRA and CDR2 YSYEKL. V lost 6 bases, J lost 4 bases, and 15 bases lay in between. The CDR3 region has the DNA TGCGCCAGCAGTCGGGACGGTCAGGGCTATGGCTACACCTTC. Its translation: CASSRDGQGYGYTF.

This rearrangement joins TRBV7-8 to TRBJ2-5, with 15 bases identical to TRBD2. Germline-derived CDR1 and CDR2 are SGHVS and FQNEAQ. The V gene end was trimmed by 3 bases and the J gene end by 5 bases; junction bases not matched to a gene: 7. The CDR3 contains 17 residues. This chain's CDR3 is CASSFGLAGGRGETQYF. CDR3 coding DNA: TGTGCCAGCAGCTTCGGACTAGCGGGAGGGAGGGGGGAGACCCAGTACTTC.

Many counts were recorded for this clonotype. The CDR3 sequence: CASSPTPFYTDTQYF. DNA for the CDR3: TGCGCCAGCAGCCCGACCCCCTTCTACACAGATACGCAGTATTTT. This chain joins TRBV5-1 and TRBJ2-3, with unresolved D. The germline CDR1 and CDR2 sequences are SGHRS and YFSETQ. The CDR3 loop spans 15 amino acids. Trimming took off 4 bases at V and 2 bases at J, with 14 bases between the two ends. Full variable domain (rest looked up from reference TRBV5-1 and TRBJ2-3): KAGVTQTPRYLIKTRGQQVTLSCSPISGHRSVSWYQQTPGQGLQFLFEYFSETQRNKGNFPGRFSGRQFSNSRSEMNVSTLELGDSALYLCASSPTPFYTDTQYFGPGTRLTVL.

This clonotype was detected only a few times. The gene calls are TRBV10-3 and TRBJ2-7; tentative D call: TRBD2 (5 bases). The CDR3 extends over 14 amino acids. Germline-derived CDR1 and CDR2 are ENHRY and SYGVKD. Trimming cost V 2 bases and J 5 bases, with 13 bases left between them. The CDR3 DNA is TGTGCCATCAGTGAGCCAGGTGGGCGGGACGAGCAGTACTTC. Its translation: CAISEPGGRDEQYF.

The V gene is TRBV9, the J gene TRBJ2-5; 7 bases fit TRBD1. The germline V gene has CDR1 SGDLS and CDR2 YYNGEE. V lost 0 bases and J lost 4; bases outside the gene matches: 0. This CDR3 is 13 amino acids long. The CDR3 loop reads CASSVGQGETQYF. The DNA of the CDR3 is TGTGCCAGCAGCGTAGGACAGGGAGAGACCCAGTACTTC.

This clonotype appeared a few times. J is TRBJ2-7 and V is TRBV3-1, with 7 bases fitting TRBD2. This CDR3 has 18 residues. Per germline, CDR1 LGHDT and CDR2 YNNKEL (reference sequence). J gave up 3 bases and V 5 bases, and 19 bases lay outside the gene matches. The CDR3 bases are TGTGCCAGCAGCGGACGGACAAAAGCGGGACTATTCCTCTACGAGCAGTACTTC. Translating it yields CASSGRTKAGLFLYEQYF.

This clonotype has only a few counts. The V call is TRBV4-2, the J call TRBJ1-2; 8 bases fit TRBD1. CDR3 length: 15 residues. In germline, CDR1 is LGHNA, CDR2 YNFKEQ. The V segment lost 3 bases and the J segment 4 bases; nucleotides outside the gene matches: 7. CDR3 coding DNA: TGTGCCAGCAGCCAGCCAGGGGGCCGAGGCTATGGCTACACCTTC. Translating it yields CASSQPGGRGYGYTF.

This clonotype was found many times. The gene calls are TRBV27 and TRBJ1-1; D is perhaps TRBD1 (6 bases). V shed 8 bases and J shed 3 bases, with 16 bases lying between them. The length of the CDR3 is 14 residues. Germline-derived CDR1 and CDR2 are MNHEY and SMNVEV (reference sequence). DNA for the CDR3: TGTGCCAGCTCCCCCCGCCCAGGGGACACTGAAGCTTTCTTT. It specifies CASSPRPGDTEAFF.

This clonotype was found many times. This CDR3 reads CAWSLGHDYEQYF. For the CDR3, the DNA is TGTGCCTGGAGCCTGGGACACGACTACGAGCAGTACTTC. The genes are TRBV30 and TRBJ2-7; tentatively, D is TRBD1 (6 bases). Germline values: CDR1 GTSNPN, CDR2 SVGIG (reference sequence). CDR3 length equals 13 residues. V was pared by 3 bases and J by 3 bases, with 12 bases between.

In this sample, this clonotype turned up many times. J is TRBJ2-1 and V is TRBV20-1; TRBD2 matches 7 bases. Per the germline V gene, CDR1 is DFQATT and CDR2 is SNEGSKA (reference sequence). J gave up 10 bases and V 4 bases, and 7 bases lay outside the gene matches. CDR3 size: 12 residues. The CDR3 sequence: CSAKPGGGEQFF. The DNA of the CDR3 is TGCAGTGCTAAGCCGGGGGGTGGCGAGCAGTTCTTC.

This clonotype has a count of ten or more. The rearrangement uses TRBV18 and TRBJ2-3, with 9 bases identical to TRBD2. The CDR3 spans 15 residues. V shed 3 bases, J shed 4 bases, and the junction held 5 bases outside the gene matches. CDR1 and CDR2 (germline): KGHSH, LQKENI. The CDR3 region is CASSPQGTSPDTQYF. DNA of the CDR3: TGTGCCAGCTCACCTCAAGGGACTAGCCCAGATACGCAGTATTTT.

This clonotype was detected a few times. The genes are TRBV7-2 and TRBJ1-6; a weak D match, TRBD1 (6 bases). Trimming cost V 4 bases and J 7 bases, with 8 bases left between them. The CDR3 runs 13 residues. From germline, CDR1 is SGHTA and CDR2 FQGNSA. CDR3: CASSSQGNSPLHF. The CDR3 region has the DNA TGTGCCAGCAGCTCCCAGGGGAATTCACCCCTCCACTTT.

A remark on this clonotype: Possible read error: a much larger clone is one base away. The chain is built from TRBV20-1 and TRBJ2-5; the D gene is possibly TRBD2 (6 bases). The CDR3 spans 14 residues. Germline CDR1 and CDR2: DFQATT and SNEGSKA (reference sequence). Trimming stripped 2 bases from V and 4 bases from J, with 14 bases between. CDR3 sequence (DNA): TGCAGTGCTAGATGGGCTAGCGCGCGAGAGACCCAGTACTTC. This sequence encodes CSARWASARETQYF.